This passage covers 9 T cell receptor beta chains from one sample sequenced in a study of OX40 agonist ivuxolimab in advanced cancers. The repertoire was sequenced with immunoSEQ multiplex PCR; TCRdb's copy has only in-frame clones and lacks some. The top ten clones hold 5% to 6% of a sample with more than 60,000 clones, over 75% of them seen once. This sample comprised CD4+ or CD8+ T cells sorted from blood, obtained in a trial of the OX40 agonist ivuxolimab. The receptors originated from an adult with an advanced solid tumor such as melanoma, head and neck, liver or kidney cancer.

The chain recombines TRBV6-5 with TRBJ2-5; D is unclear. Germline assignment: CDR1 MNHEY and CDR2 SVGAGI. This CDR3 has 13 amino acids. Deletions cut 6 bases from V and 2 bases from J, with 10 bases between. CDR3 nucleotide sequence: TGTGCCAGCAGCCTTGACGGACAAGAGACCCAGTACTTC. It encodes CASSLDGQETQYF.

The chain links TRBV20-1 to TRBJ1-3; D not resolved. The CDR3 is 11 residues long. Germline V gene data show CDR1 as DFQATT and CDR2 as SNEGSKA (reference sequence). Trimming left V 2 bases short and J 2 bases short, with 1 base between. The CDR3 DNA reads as TGCAGTGCTAGAACTGGAAACACCATATATTTT. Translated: CSARTGNTIYF.

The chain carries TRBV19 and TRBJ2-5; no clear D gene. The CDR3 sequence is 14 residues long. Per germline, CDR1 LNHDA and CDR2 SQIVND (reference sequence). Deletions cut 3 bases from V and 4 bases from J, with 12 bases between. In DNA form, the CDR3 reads TGTGCCAGTAGTATTTGGGCTAGGAGAGAGACCCAGTACTTC. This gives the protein CASSIWARRETQYF.

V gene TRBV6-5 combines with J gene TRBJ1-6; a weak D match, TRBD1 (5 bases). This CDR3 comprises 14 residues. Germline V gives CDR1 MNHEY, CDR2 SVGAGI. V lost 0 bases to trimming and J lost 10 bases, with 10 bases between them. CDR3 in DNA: TGTGCCAGCAGTTACTCGGGGGGACGATCACCCCTCCACTTT. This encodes CASSYSGGRSPLHF.

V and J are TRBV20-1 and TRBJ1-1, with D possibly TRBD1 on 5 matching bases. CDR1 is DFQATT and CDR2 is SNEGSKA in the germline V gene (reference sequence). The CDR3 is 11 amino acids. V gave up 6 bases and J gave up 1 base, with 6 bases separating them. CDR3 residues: CSAGTNTEAFF. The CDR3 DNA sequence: TGCAGTGCCGGGACGAACACTGAAGCTTTCTTT.

The DNA of the CDR3 is TGCGCCAGCAGCTTGGCAGACGGACAGCGGTTGGACCAGACTTACTTC. It specifies CASSLADGQRLDQTYF. V usage is TRBV5-1 and J usage is TRBJ2-7; TRBD1 is a possible D gene (6 bases). V lost 0 bases and J lost 13, with 26 bases in between. This CDR3 contains 16 residues. Looked up from germline, CDR1 is SGHRS and CDR2 is YFSETQ. Looking up the rest from reference TRBV5-1 and TRBJ2-7 gives the full variable domain: KAGVTQTPRYLIKTRGQQVTLSCSPISGHRSVSWYQQTPGQGLQFLFEYFSETQRNKGNFPGRFSGRQFSNSRSEMNVSTLELGDSALYLCASSLADGQRLDQTYFGPGTRLTVT.

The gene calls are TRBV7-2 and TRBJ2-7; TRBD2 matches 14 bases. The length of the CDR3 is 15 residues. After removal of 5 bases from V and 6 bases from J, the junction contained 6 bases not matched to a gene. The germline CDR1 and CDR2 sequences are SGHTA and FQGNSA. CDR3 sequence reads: CASSLGGLAGAEQYF. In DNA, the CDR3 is TGTGCCAGCAGCCTGGGGGGACTAGCGGGGGCCGAGCAGTACTTC.

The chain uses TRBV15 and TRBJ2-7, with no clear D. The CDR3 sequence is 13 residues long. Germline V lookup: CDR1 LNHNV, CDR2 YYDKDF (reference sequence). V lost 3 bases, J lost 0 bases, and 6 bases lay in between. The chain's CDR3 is CATSRGSSYEQYF. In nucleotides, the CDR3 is TGTGCCACCAGCAGGGGTAGCTCCTACGAGCAGTACTTC.

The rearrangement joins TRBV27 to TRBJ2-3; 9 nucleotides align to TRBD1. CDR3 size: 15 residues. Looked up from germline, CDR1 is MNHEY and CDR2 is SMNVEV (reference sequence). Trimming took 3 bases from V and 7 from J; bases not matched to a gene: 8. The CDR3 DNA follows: TGTGCCAGCAGTTTCTCGGGACAGGGCTCGAATACGCAGTATTTT. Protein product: CASSFSGQGSNTQYF.